The 21 T cell receptor beta chains below were found in one sample sequenced in a study of CD8 T cells in cerebrospinal fluid in Alzheimer's disease. Reprocessing the 10x single-cell sequencing reads, TCRdb reports a single entry for every CDR3 protein and omits DNA. The sample data list roughly 1,700 distinct CDR3 sequences. Specimen: cerebrospinal fluid. The receptors originated from a human donor with mild cognitive impairment.

This clonotype counts as medium-sized by frequency. This sequence joins TRBV5-1 and TRBJ2-1; with no DNA, the TCRdb D assignment of TRBD2 cannot be verified. Germline V gives CDR1 SGHRS, CDR2 YFSETQ. The CDR3 is 15 amino acids. CDR3 loop: CASRPTGTRTVGQFF.

Frequency places this clonotype as medium-sized (0.01 to 0.1%). The chain employs TRBV4-1 and TRBJ1-1; TCRdb names TRBD1, which stays unverified in the absence of DNA. Germline V CDR1 and CDR2: MGHRA, YSYEKL. The CDR3 covers 14 residues. CDR3 region: CASSQVGGDREAFF.

This clonotype counts as medium-sized by frequency. The chain couples TRBV18 to TRBJ2-7; without DNA, the TCRdb call of TRBD1 cannot be checked. The CDR3 length is 15 residues. Germline V gives CDR1 KGHSH, CDR2 LQKENI. The CDR3 here is CASSPAGGQTYEQYF.

This clonotype shows up as medium-sized by frequency. The rearrangement joins TRBV20-1 to TRBJ2-1; TCRdb returns TRBD2, unconfirmable since there is no DNA. The length of the CDR3 is 14 residues. Germline CDR1 is DFQATT and CDR2 is SNEGSKA (reference sequence). CDR3: CSAIAGGTYNEQFF.

This clonotype counts as large by frequency. J is TRBJ2-5 and V is TRBV5-6. Germline V gene data show CDR1 as SGHDT and CDR2 as YYEEEE. The CDR3 covers 14 residues. CDR3 in amino acids: CASSLATGRETQYF.

In terms of frequency, this clonotype is medium-sized (0.01 to 0.1%). Here the CDR3 reads CASSYGEVTEQFF. This chain joins TRBV6-2 or TRBV6-3 and TRBJ2-1. The germline CDR1 and CDR2 sequences are MNHEY and SVGEGT. The CDR3 has 13 amino acids.

This clonotype is classed as medium-sized by frequency. The CDR3 protein is CSVGSGRAGGKENIQYF. V is TRBV29-1 and J is TRBJ2-4; the TCRdb call, TRBD2, lacks DNA for checking. Germline CDR1 is SQVTM and CDR2 is ANQGSEA. The CDR3 has 17 residues. Supplemented by reference TRBV29-1 and TRBJ2-4, the full variable domain reads SAVISQKPSRDICQRGTSLTIQCQVDSQVTMMFWYRQQPGQSLTLIATANQGSEATYESGFVIDKFPISRPNLTFSTLTVSNMSPEDSSIYLCSVGSGRAGGKENIQYFGAGTRLSVL.

This clonotype is labeled large based on frequency. This chain links TRBV7-8 with TRBJ2-2; the D call of TRBD1 rests on TCRdb alone, since no DNA is present to check it. Germline CDR1 and CDR2: SGHVS and FQNEAQ. The CDR3 is made up of 16 amino acids. The CDR3 spells CASSLAEGIGTGELFF.

In terms of frequency, this clonotype is medium-sized. V and J are TRBV12-3 or TRBV12-4 and TRBJ1-1; without DNA, the TCRdb call of TRBD1 cannot be checked. This CDR3 is 13 amino acids long. The CDR3 sequence is CASSSGPATEAFF.

This clonotype counts as large by frequency. The rearrangement uses TRBV27 and TRBJ2-7; lacking DNA, the TRBD2 call made by TCRdb goes unchecked. From germline, CDR1 is MNHEY and CDR2 SMNVEV (reference sequence). CDR3 length: 14 residues. The CDR3 is CASSKSGASYEQYF.

V gene TRBV27 combines with J gene TRBJ1-3. The V gene's germline CDR1 is MNHEY and CDR2 SMNVEV (reference sequence). The CDR3 is made up of 14 amino acids. The CDR3 loop reads CASSLQAGGNTIYF.

This chain uses TRBV7-3 with TRBJ2-3; the D call of TRBD1 rests on TCRdb alone, since no DNA is present to check it. The CDR3 length is 14 residues. CDR1 is SGHTA and CDR2 is FQGTGA in the germline V gene. CDR3 residues: CASSSTGFPDTQYF.

This clonotype shows up as large by frequency. This chain links TRBV27 with TRBJ2-1. CDR3 length: 13 amino acids. CDR1 MNHEY and CDR2 SMNVEV come from the germline V gene (reference sequence). The CDR3 region is CASSPGYGLEQFF.

This clonotype is classed as medium-sized (0.01 to 0.1%) by frequency. V is TRBV6-6 and J is TRBJ1-1; the D gene TCRdb calls, TRBD1, cannot be checked with no DNA. Looked up from germline, CDR1 is MNHNY and CDR2 is SVGAGI (reference sequence). The CDR3 has 13 amino acids. Here the CDR3 reads CASRGRMNTEAFF.

This clonotype is identified as medium-sized from frequency. V gene TRBV6-2 or TRBV6-3 combines with J gene TRBJ2-7. The CDR3 covers 16 residues. Per germline, CDR1 MNHEY and CDR2 SVGEGT. This chain's CDR3 is CASSYSTGRSGYEQYF.

Judged by frequency, this clonotype is medium-sized. The rearrangement uses TRBV20-1 and TRBJ2-7; as DNA is missing, the TRBD1 call by TCRdb cannot be tested. The CDR3 length is 12 residues. CDR1 and CDR2 from the germline V gene are DFQATT and SNEGSKA (reference sequence). The CDR3 region is CSARPRRDEQYF.

This clonotype registers medium-sized (0.01 to 0.1%) by frequency. This sequence joins TRBV10-3 and TRBJ2-6; TCRdb outputs TRBD1, but without DNA this stays unchecked. The CDR3 runs to 18 residues. Looked up from germline, CDR1 is ENHRY and CDR2 is SYGVKD. The CDR3: CAISDPGQGLFGANVLTF.

In terms of frequency, this clonotype is medium-sized. The rearrangement joins TRBV12-3 or TRBV12-4 to TRBJ1-2. CDR3 length equals 14 residues. The CDR3 sequence: CASSLAKGNYGYTF.

In terms of frequency, this clonotype is medium-sized. The chain carries TRBV9 and TRBJ1-6. In germline, CDR1 is SGDLS, CDR2 YYNGEE. CDR3 size: 15 residues. CDR3 amino acids: CASSTRIGSHSPLHF. The entire variable domain, with the rest obtained from reference TRBV9 and TRBJ1-6, is as follows: DSGVTQTPKHLITATGQRVTLRCSPRSGDLSVYWYQQSLDQGLQFLIQYYNGEERAKGNILERFSAQQFPDLHSELNLSSLELGDSALYFCASSTRIGSHSPLHFGNGTRLTVT.

This clonotype is called large based on its frequency. CDR3 sequence: CASSPGPAGEQYF. The rearrangement links TRBV12-3 or TRBV12-4 to TRBJ2-7; with no DNA, the TCRdb D assignment of TRBD2 cannot be verified. The CDR3 is 13 amino acids.

This chain joins TRBV20-1 and TRBJ2-1; TCRdb gives TRBD2 as the D gene, but with no DNA this cannot be confirmed. The CDR3 extends over 17 amino acids. CDR1 is DFQATT, CDR2 SNEGSKA, per germline (reference sequence). The CDR3 sequence: CSAIGASGGITYNEQFF.